Listed below are T cell receptor beta chains from one sample, sequenced in a study of post-analysis software for immune sequencing data. TCRdb redid the calling of the PCR reads with MiXCR, one entry per CDR3 protein. This table has about half a million distinct CDR3 sequences, 34% appearing once. Material: blood. The source of these receptors is a girl aged 2-17 years with multiple sclerosis. CDR3s include the opening cysteine and the closing phenylalanine or tryptophan. Fields, in order: CDR3 protein, CDR3 DNA, V gene, clone size, J gene, D gene. A D gene is named only where the DNA matches it firmly. Some rows mark clone size as missing; the rest say once, few, many or name a class of expanded clone.

CDR3: CASSGRRGGVPDTQYF
DNA: TGTGCCAGCAGCGGCCGGCGGGGGGGCGTACCAGATACGCAGTATTTT
V: TRBV13
size: -
J: TRBJ2-3
D: TRBD2

CDR3: CASSPIPTGAYQETQYF
DNA: TGTGCCAGCTCACCGATCCCTACAGGGGCATACCAAGAGACCCAGTACTTC
V: TRBV18
size: few
J: TRBJ2-5
D: TRBD1

CDR3: CASSAGTSGFTDTQYF
DNA: TGTGCCAGCAGTGCGGGGACTAGCGGGTTCACAGATACGCAGTATTTT
V: TRBV12-3/TRBV12-4
size: -
J: TRBJ2-3
D: TRBD2

CDR3: CSLSSGAKGSYNEQFF
DNA: TGCAGCCTTTCAAGTGGGGCGAAAGGGTCCTACAATGAGCAGTTCTTC
V: TRBV29-1
size: -
J: TRBJ2-1
D: -

CDR3: CASSENRAVNTGELFF
DNA: TGTGCCAGCAGTGAGAACAGAGCCGTGAACACCGGGGAGCTGTTTTTT
V: TRBV25-1
size: -
J: TRBJ2-2
D: -

CDR3: CASSTRQGSNYGYTF
DNA: TGCGCCAGCAGCACCCGGCAGGGGTCCAACTATGGCTACACCTTC
V: TRBV5-1
size: -
J: TRBJ1-2
D: -

CDR3: CAISESPVSSGYTF
DNA: TGTGCCATCAGTGAGTCGCCCGTATCCTCTGGCTACACCTTC
V: TRBV10-3
size: few
J: TRBJ1-2
D: -

CDR3: CASSQQWTGGETQYF
DNA: TGTGCCAGCAGCCAACAATGGACAGGGGGAGAGACCCAGTACTTC
V: TRBV14
size: -
J: TRBJ2-5
D: TRBD1

CDR3: CASSLAASSGANVLTF
DNA: TGCGCCAGCAGCTTGGCCGCGAGCTCTGGGGCCAACGTCCTGACTTTC
V: TRBV5-1
size: few
J: TRBJ2-6
D: -

CDR3: CASSIAGETSYNEQFF
DNA: TGTGCCAGCAGTATAGCGGGGGAAACCTCCTACAATGAGCAGTTCTTC
V: TRBV13
size: -
J: TRBJ2-1
D: TRBD2

CDR3: CASSQRTGGYGYTF
DNA: TGCGCCAGCAGCCAGAGGACAGGGGGCTATGGCTACACCTTC
V: TRBV4-1
size: few
J: TRBJ1-2
D: TRBD1

CDR3: CASSLHGQAYNEQFF
DNA: TGTGCCAGCAGTTTACACGGACAAGCCTACAATGAGCAGTTCTTC
V: TRBV12-3/TRBV12-4
size: -
J: TRBJ2-1
D: -

CDR3: CSATGGGNHNEQFF
DNA: TGCAGTGCTACCGGCGGGGGGAACCACAATGAGCAGTTCTTC
V: TRBV20-1
size: -
J: TRBJ2-1
D: TRBD2

CDR3: CASSHEQGLRHEQFF
DNA: TGTGCCAGCAGCCACGAACAGGGTTTGAGGCATGAGCAGTTCTTC
V: TRBV27
size: -
J: TRBJ2-1
D: -

CDR3: CASSSRTGYFQPQHF
DNA: TGTGCCAGCAGTTCCAGGACAGGGTACTTTCAGCCCCAGCATTTT
V: TRBV2
size: few
J: TRBJ1-5
D: TRBD1

CDR3: CASSRGPTIHEQYF
DNA: TGTGCCAGCAGTCGGGGGCCTACAATCCACGAGCAGTACTTC
V: TRBV6-5
size: -
J: TRBJ2-7
D: -

CDR3: CSASAGFDNQPQHF
DNA: TGCAGTGCTAGTGCGGGTTTTGACAATCAGCCCCAGCATTTT
V: TRBV20-1
size: -
J: TRBJ1-5
D: -

CDR3: CASSLSSGAGYGYTF
DNA: TGTGCCAGCAGCTTAAGCAGCGGTGCGGGCTATGGCTACACCTTC
V: TRBV7-9
size: -
J: TRBJ1-2
D: -

CDR3: CASSLDTGQETQYF
DNA: TGTGCCAGCAGCTTAGATACAGGGCAAGAGACCCAGTACTTC
V: TRBV11-2
size: -
J: TRBJ2-5
D: -

CDR3: CASSPRRGEPQETQFF
DNA: TGTGCCAGCAGCCCCCGTCGCGGTGAGCCTCAAGAGACCCAGTTCTTC
V: TRBV27
size: -
J: TRBJ2-1
D: -

CDR3: CASSVQGIFSGNTIYF
DNA: TGTGCCAGCAGTGTGCAGGGGATTTTCTCTGGAAACACCATATATTTT
V: TRBV12-3/TRBV12-4
size: -
J: TRBJ1-3
D: -